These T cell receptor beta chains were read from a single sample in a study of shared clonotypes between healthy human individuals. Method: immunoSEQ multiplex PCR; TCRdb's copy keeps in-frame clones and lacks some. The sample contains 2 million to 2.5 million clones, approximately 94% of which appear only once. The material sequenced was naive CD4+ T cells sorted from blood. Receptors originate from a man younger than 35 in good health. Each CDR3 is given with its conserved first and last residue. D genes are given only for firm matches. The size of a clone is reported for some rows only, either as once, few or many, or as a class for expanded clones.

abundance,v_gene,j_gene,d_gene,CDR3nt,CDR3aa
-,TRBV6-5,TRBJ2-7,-,TGTGCCAGCAGTTACAACGCAGGGCCCTACGAGCAGTACTTC,CASSYNAGPYEQYF
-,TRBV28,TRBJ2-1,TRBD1,TGTGCCAGCAACCGCGCTGGACAGGGAAACAATGAGCAGTTCTTC,CASNRAGQGNNEQFF
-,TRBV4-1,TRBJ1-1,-,TGCGCCAGCAGCCAAGAGGAACAGCCCCGTACTGAAGCTTTCTTT,CASSQEEQPRTEAFF
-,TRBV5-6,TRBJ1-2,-,TGTGCCAGCAGCGGAGGGACGGTAGGCACTGGCTACACCTTC,CASSGGTVGTGYTF
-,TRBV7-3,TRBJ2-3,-,TGTGCCAGCAGCCTGTCGGGGAACACAGATACGCAGTATTTT,CASSLSGNTDTQYF
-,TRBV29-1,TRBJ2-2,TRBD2,TGCAGCGTTGCGTGGCTAGCGGGAGGGCCCGGGGAGCTGTTTTTT,CSVAWLAGGPGELFF
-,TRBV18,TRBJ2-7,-,TGTGCCAGCCGCGGGCCCTCCTACGAGCAGTACTTC,CASRGPSYEQYF
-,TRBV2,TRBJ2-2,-,TGTGCCAGCGACCAAGCAGGGTTCACCGGGGAGCTGTTTTTT,CASDQAGFTGELFF
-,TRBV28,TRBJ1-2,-,TGTGCCAGCAGTTTACTCAGACAGGCCACCTATGGCTACACCTTC,CASSLLRQATYGYTF
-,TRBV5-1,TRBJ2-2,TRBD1,TGCGCCAGCAGCCGACGGACAGGGAACACCGGGGAGCTGTTTTTT,CASSRRTGNTGELFF
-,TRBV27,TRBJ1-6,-,TGTGCCAGCAGTTTATCAGCAGGGGTGAATTCACCCCTCCACTTT,CASSLSAGVNSPLHF
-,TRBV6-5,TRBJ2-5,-,TGTGCCAGCAGGAGGGGGCAAGAGACCCAGTACTTC,CASRRGQETQYF
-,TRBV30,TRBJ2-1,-,TGTGCCTGGAGTCCGGGCGGGGCCTACAATGAGCAGTTCTTC,CAWSPGGAYNEQFF
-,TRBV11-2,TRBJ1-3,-,TGTGCCAGCAGTAAAGGGCCCCTCCGGGACAAAGGGCCTGGAAACACCATATATTTT,CASSKGPLRDKGPGNTIYF
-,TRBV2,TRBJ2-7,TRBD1,TGTGCCAGCAGCCGGACAGGGCGCGAGCAGTACTTC,CASSRTGREQYF
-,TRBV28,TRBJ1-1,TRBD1,TGTGCCAGCAGCCTCCGACAGGGATTGAACACTGAAGCTTTCTTT,CASSLRQGLNTEAFF
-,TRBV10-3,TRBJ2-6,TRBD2,TGTGCCATTACCACGGGAGGTGGGGCCAACGTCCTGACTTTC,CAITTGGGANVLTF
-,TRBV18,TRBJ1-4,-,TGTGCCAGCTCACGGATAGCAACTAATGAAAAACTGTTTTTT,CASSRIATNEKLFF
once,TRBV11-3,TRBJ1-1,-,TGTGCCAGCAGCTACGGGGGTGCCGGGGACACTGAAGCTTTCTTT,CASSYGGAGDTEAFF
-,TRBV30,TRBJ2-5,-,TGTGCCTGGAGGGCAGGTCGGGGACCCTCCTACTTC,CAWRAGRGPSYF
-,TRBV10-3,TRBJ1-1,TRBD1,TGTGCCATCAGTGTGGACAGGCAAGGGCAAGCTTTCTTT,CAISVDRQGQAFF
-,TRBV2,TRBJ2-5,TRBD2,TGTGCCAGCAGTGAAGCGGTGGGAACGGGGGGGCCAAAAGAGACCCAGTACTTC,CASSEAVGTGGPKETQYF
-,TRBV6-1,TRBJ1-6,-,TGTGCCAGCCTGGGACGGCAAAATTCACCCCTCCACTTT,CASLGRQNSPLHF
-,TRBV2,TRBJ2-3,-,TGTGCCGAGGAGGGAGACGGAACAGATACGCAGTATTTT,CAEEGDGTDTQYF
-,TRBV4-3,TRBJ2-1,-,TGCGCCAGCAGCCGGCAGGGGGAGGGAGATGAGCAGTTCTTC,CASSRQGEGDEQFF